This T cell receptor (beta chain) was obtained from a study of blood T cell repertoires in COVID-19. Overall study context: Both acute and convalescent COVID-19 samples were obtained from the United States, Italy and Spain.

The CDR3 contains 14 residues. Trimming cost V 0 bases and J 5 bases, with 8 bases left between them. Germline V gene lookup returns CDR1 SGHTS and CDR2 YDEGEE. Repertoires were generated with immunoSEQ multiplex PCR, while TCRdb's copy carries only in-frame clones and drops some. The sample records fewer than 400,000 clones, 80% to 90% being singletons. Assignment of participants to cohorts was predicated upon participant-reported clinical history. Cohort 3 recovered donors had two negative PCRs, clearance, or symptom resolution. The J gene is TRBJ2-2, the V gene TRBV5-8; weak D call: TRBD1 (5 bases). Source material: PBMCs or T cells enriched from blood (not recorded which). The TCR comes from a young man who had recovered from COVID-19. The CDR3 spells CASSLGQITGELFF. CDR3 nucleotide sequence: TGTGCCAGCAGCTTGGGACAGATTACCGGGGAGCTGTTTTTT. Complete variable domain (other parts from reference TRBV5-8 and TRBJ2-2): EAGVTQSPTHLIKTRGQQATLRCSPISGHTSVYWYQQALGLGLQFLLWYDEGEERNRGNFPPRFSGRQFPNYSSELNVNALELEDSALYLCASSLGQITGELFFGEGSRLTVL.